These T cell receptor beta chains were read from a single sample in a study of PD-1 blockade in classical Hodgkin lymphoma. Some clones are missing from TCRdb's copy, which holds only in-frame ones; the method was immunoSEQ multiplex PCR. This repertoire shows 66,000 or so clones, roughly two thirds found once; its top ten account for 7% to 10%. The sample consisted of peripheral blood mononuclear cells (PBMCs), taken before the second cycle of nivolumab. These receptors came from a human donor with classical Hodgkin lymphoma. CDR3s include the opening cysteine and the closing phenylalanine or tryptophan. The D gene is left open where the match is weak. Only some rows state a clone size, as once, few, many or a class for expanded clones.

cdr3_aa	cdr3_nt	d_call	v_call	j_call	clone_size
CASSLAAGKGYTF	TGTGCCAGCAGCTTGGCGGCAGGGAAAGGCTACACCTTC	NA	TRBV5-6	TRBJ1-2	NA
CATSSTEQNEGNQPQHF	TGTGCCACCAGCAGTACGGAACAGAACGAGGGCAATCAGCCCCAGCATTTT	NA	TRBV15	TRBJ1-5	few
CASSLVGEGATEAFF	TGCGCCAGCAGCTTGGTCGGAGAGGGGGCGACTGAAGCTTTCTTT	TRBD1	TRBV5-1	TRBJ1-1	NA
CASSLWGVGYGYTF	TGTGCCAGCAGTTTATGGGGAGTTGGCTATGGCTACACCTTC	NA	TRBV28	TRBJ1-2	NA
CASNLARSGSSYEQFF	TGTGCCAGCAACTTAGCCAGGAGCGGGTCATCCTATGAGCAGTTCTTC	NA	TRBV6-6	TRBJ2-1	few
CASSSGTQRYPNEAFF	TGTGCCAGCAGTTCGGGGACTCAGCGCTACCCAAATGAAGCTTTCTTT	NA	TRBV28	TRBJ1-1	NA
CASSLQAQGTEAFF	TGCGCCAGCAGCTTGCAGGCGCAGGGAACTGAAGCTTTCTTT	NA	TRBV5-1	TRBJ1-1	few
CASSLVPSTDTQYF	TGTGCCAGCAGCTTAGTCCCTAGCACAGATACGCAGTATTTT	NA	TRBV7-8	TRBJ2-3	NA
CASSVTYEQYF	TGTGCCAGCAGTGTAACCTACGAGCAGTACTTC	NA	TRBV2	TRBJ2-7	NA
CASSTPSSGRGYYEQYF	TGTGCCAGCAGCACCCCCAGTAGCGGGAGAGGTTACTACGAGCAGTACTTC	TRBD2	TRBV5-6	TRBJ2-7	NA
CSANLNKGYTF	TGCAGTGCCAATTTGAATAAGGGCTACACCTTC	NA	TRBV20-1	TRBJ1-2	NA
CASSFRTGSYEQYF	TGTGCCAGCAGCTTTAGGACAGGGTCCTACGAGCAGTACTTC	TRBD1	TRBV7-9	TRBJ2-7	NA
CSVARGDGYTF	TGCAGCGTTGCAAGGGGGGATGGCTACACCTTC	NA	TRBV29-1	TRBJ1-2	NA
CASSYSMGDTEAFF	TGTGCCAGCAGTTACTCGATGGGTGACACTGAAGCTTTCTTT	NA	TRBV6-5	TRBJ1-1	NA
CASGPPGAVAYEQYF	TGTGCTAGTGGACCACCGGGGGCCGTGGCCTACGAGCAGTACTTC	NA	TRBV12-5	TRBJ2-7	NA
CASSRPGGTGGVNEQFF	TGTGCCAGCAGCCGACCTGGGGGGACAGGGGGCGTGAATGAGCAGTTCTTC	TRBD1	TRBV4-2	TRBJ2-1	NA
CASNGRDTQYF	TGTGCCAGCAATGGGCGAGATACGCAGTATTTT	NA	TRBV6-5	TRBJ2-3	NA
CASSLVLASGGTDTQYF	TGTGCCAGCAGCTTAGTACTCGCTAGCGGGGGCACAGATACGCAGTATTTT	TRBD2	TRBV11-2	TRBJ2-3	NA
CASSSGPGTGINYGYTF	TGTGCCAGCAGCTCGGGGCCAGGGACAGGCATTAACTATGGCTACACCTTC	TRBD1	TRBV5-6	TRBJ1-2	NA
CASSQGTGIYEQYF	TGCGCCAGCAGCCAAGGGACCGGGATCTACGAGCAGTACTTC	NA	TRBV4-1	TRBJ2-7	NA
CASSLVWKTGELFF	TGTGCCAGCAGTTTAGTTTGGAAAACCGGGGAGCTGTTTTTT	NA	TRBV27	TRBJ2-2	NA
CASRGRRGVNTEAFF	TGTGCCAGTAGGGGGAGACGTGGAGTGAACACTGAAGCTTTCTTT	NA	TRBV19	TRBJ1-1	NA
CASSFSSYEQYF	TGTGCCAGCAGTTTTTCCTCCTACGAGCAGTACTTC	NA	TRBV28	TRBJ2-7	NA
CAWARGLQETQYF	TGTGCCTGGGCTAGGGGACTACAAGAGACCCAGTACTTC	TRBD2	TRBV30	TRBJ2-5	NA
CASSLLGQGDYEQYF	TGTGCCAGCAGCTTATTGGGACAGGGGGACTACGAGCAGTACTTC	TRBD1	TRBV7-6	TRBJ2-7	NA
CASSSLGTSGSEQFF	TGTGCCAGCAGTTCCCTGGGGACTAGCGGATCGGAGCAGTTCTTC	TRBD2	TRBV6-6	TRBJ2-1	NA
CASSSEMNTEAFF	TGTGCCAGCAGCTCGGAAATGAACACTGAAGCTTTCTTT	NA	TRBV7-6	TRBJ1-1	NA
CASTLSRMNTEAFF	TGTGCCAGCACCCTGTCAAGAATGAACACTGAAGCTTTCTTT	NA	TRBV11-2	TRBJ1-1	NA
CASSWGSEQYF	TGTGCCAGCAGCTGGGGCTCCGAGCAGTACTTC	NA	TRBV7-9	TRBJ2-7	few
CASSVAGTGQETQYF	TGTGCCAGCAGCGTAGCCGGGACAGGGCAAGAGACCCAGTACTTC	TRBD1	TRBV9	TRBJ2-5	NA
CASSQAAGGGGTQYF	TGCGCCAGCAGCCAGGCTGCCGGAGGGGGGGGGACCCAGTACTTC	NA	TRBV4-1	TRBJ2-5	NA
CASRGTGSYTF	TGTGCCTCTAGAGGGACAGGGAGCTACACCTTC	TRBD1	TRBV2	TRBJ1-2	NA
CASSSRTGGIRNQPQHF	TGTGCCAGTAGTTCCAGGACAGGGGGTATCCGTAATCAGCCCCAGCATTTT	TRBD1	TRBV19	TRBJ1-5	NA
CASSEIQFYEQFF	TGTGCCAGCAGTGAAATTCAGTTCTATGAGCAGTTCTTC	NA	TRBV2	TRBJ2-1	NA
CASRVRTDTGELFF	TGCGCCAGCAGGGTCAGGACGGACACCGGGGAGCTGTTTTTT	NA	TRBV5-1	TRBJ2-2	NA
CASSPGYTF	TGTGCCAGCAGCCCCGGCTACACCTTC	NA	TRBV11-2	TRBJ1-2	few
CASSPRPRQGGNQPQHF	TGTGCCAGCTCACCTCGACCGCGGCAGGGCGGTAATCAGCCCCAGCATTTT	NA	TRBV18	TRBJ1-5	NA
CSAPWTSGSLTTDTQYF	TGCAGCGCCCCATGGACTAGCGGGAGTTTAACGACAGATACGCAGTATTTT	TRBD2	TRBV29-1	TRBJ2-3	NA
CASSLERGTDTQYF	TGCGCCAGCAGCTTGGAAAGGGGCACAGATACGCAGTATTTT	NA	TRBV5-1	TRBJ2-3	NA
CANQREGTDTQYF	TGTGCCAACCAGCGGGAGGGTACAGATACGCAGTATTTT	TRBD2	TRBV10-3	TRBJ2-3	once
CARWSYNEQFF	TGTGCCCGCTGGTCCTACAATGAGCAGTTCTTC	NA	TRBV21-1	TRBJ2-1	few
CASSLGQGKAFF	TGTGCCAGCAGCCTCGGACAGGGGAAAGCTTTCTTT	TRBD1	TRBV7-6	TRBJ1-1	NA
CASSAGTEGETQYF	TGCGCCAGCAGTGCAGGAACGGAAGGGGAGACCCAGTACTTC	NA	TRBV10-1	TRBJ2-5	NA